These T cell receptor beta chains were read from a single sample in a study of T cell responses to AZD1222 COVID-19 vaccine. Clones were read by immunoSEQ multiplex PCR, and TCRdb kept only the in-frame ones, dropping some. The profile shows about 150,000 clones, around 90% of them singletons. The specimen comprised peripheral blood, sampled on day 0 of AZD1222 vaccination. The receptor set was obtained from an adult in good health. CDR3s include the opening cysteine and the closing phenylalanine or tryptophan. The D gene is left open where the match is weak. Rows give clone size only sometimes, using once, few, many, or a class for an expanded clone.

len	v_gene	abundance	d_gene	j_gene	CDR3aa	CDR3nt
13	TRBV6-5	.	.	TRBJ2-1	CASVAGPYNEQFF	TGTGCCAGCGTCGCGGGGCCATACAATGAGCAGTTCTTC
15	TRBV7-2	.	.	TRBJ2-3	CASSLDQGGGDTQYF	TGTGCCAGCAGCTTAGATCAGGGAGGGGGAGATACGCAGTATTTT
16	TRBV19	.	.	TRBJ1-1	CASSIPVRTPNTEAFF	TGTGCCAGTAGTATTCCCGTCCGGACACCGAACACTGAAGCTTTCTTT
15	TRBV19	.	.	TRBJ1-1	CATTRDRRLNTEAFF	TGTGCCACAACGCGGGACCGAAGGTTGAACACTGAAGCTTTCTTT
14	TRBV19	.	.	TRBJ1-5	CASQNRVGNQPQHF	TGTGCCAGTCAGAACAGGGTTGGCAATCAGCCCCAGCATTTT
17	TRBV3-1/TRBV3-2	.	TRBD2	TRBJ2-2	CASSRGLAGGGTGELFF	TGTGCCAGCAGCCGGGGACTAGCGGGGGGAGGCACCGGGGAGCTGTTTTTT
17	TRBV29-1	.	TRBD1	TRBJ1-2	CSVEGRRTGGANYGYTF	TGCAGCGTTGAAGGCCGTAGGACAGGGGGCGCGAACTATGGCTACACCTTC
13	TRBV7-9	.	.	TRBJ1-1	CASSFTGGTEAFF	TGTGCCAGCAGTTTTACGGGGGGTACTGAAGCTTTCTTT
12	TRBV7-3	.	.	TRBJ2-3	CASSSNAGTQYF	TGTGCCAGCAGCTCAAACGCGGGTACGCAGTATTTT
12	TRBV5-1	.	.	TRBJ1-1	CASKTGNTEAFF	TGCGCCAGCAAAACAGGGAACACTGAAGCTTTCTTT
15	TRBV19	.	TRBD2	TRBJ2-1	CASSSSGESYNEQFF	TGTGCCAGTAGTAGTAGCGGGGAGTCCTACAATGAGCAGTTCTTC
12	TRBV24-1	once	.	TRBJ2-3	CATSDFGDTQYF	TGTGCCACCAGTGATTTTGGGGATACGCAGTATTTT
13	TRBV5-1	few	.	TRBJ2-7	CASSFQGPYEQYF	TGCGCCAGCAGCTTTCAGGGCCCCTACGAGCAGTACTTC
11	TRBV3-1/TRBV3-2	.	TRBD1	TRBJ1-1	CASSHQGGAFF	TGTGCCAGCAGCCATCAGGGGGGGGCTTTCTTT
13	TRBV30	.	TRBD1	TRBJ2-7	CAWTPDRSYEQYF	TGTGCCTGGACCCCGGACAGGTCCTACGAGCAGTACTTC
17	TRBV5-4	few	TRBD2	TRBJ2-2	CASSSLAGGRTTGELFF	TGTGCCAGCAGCTCTCTAGCGGGGGGGAGAACCACCGGGGAGCTGTTTTTT
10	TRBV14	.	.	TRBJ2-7	CASSPYEQYF	TGTGCCAGCAGCCCCTACGAGCAGTACTTC
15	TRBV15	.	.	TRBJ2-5	CATSRPWRDGETQYF	TGTGCCACCAGCAGACCCTGGAGGGACGGGGAGACCCAGTACTTC
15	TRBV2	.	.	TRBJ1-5	CASSSGQNSNQPQHF	TGTGCCAGCAGCAGTGGACAGAATAGCAATCAGCCCCAGCATTTT
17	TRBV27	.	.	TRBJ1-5	CASSPRGALGDNQPQHF	TGTGCCAGCAGCCCCCGGGGCGCCTTGGGGGACAATCAGCCCCAGCATTTT
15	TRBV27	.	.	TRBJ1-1	CASSTALQMNTEAFF	TGTGCCAGCAGTACAGCCTTACAGATGAACACTGAAGCTTTCTTT
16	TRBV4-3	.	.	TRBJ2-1	CASSPDLGGANDEQFF	TGCGCCAGCAGCCCCGATTTGGGGGGGGCCAATGATGAGCAGTTCTTC
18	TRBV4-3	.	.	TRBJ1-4	CASSQVDGVMVGNEKLFF	TGCGCCAGCAGCCAAGTGGACGGGGTGATGGTTGGTAATGAAAAACTGTTTTTT
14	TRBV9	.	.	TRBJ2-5	CASSVQSLGETQYF	TGTGCCAGCAGCGTACAGTCGTTAGGGGAGACCCAGTACTTC
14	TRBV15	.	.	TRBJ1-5	CATSGPVGNQPQHF	TGTGCCACCAGCGGACCAGTGGGCAATCAGCCCCAGCATTTT
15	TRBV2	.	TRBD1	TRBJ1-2	CASREDRASDYGYTF	TGTGCCAGCAGGGAAGACAGGGCGTCCGACTATGGCTACACCTTC
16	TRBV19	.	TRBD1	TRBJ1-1	CASKDREKGVGPEAFF	TGTGCCAGTAAGGACAGGGAGAAGGGTGTAGGGCCTGAAGCTTTCTTT
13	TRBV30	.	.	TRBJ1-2	CAWSVGGVYGYTF	TGTGCCTGGAGTGTCGGGGGCGTCTATGGCTACACCTTC
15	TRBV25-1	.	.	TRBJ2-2	CASSETVKNTGELFF	TGTGCCAGCAGTGAAACGGTAAAAAACACCGGGGAGCTGTTTTTT
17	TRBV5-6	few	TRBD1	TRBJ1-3	CASSLAWTGAIGNTIYF	TGTGCCAGCAGCTTGGCGTGGACAGGGGCGATTGGAAACACCATATATTTT
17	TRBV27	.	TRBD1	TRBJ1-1	CASSLSGGTGYNTEAFF	TGTGCCAGCAGTTTATCGGGAGGGACAGGTTATAACACTGAAGCTTTCTTT
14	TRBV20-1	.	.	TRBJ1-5	CSASQGIREQPQHF	TGCAGTGCTAGTCAAGGGATCCGGGAACAGCCCCAGCATTTT
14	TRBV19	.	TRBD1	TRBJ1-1	CASSTFGTAQGAFF	TGTGCCAGTAGTACGTTCGGGACAGCCCAGGGAGCTTTCTTT
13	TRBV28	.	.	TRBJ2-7	CASSPYDRLGPSF	TGTGCCAGCAGTCCCTATGACCGGTTGGGGCCTAGCTTC
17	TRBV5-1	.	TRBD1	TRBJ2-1	CASRSYLGQGVINEQFF	TGCGCCAGCCGAAGCTATTTGGGACAGGGTGTTATCAATGAGCAGTTCTTC
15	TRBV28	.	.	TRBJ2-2	CASSLFYGNTGELFF	TGTGCCAGCAGTTTATTTTACGGGAACACCGGGGAGCTGTTTTTT
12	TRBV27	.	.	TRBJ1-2	CASSFQGQGYTF	TGTGCCAGCAGTTTCCAGGGGCAAGGCTACACCTTC
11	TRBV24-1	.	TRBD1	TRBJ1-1	CATSGQGRAFF	TGTGCCACCAGTGGACAGGGACGAGCTTTCTTT
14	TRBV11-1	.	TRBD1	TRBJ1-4	CASSPDRSNEKLFF	TGTGCCAGCAGCCCGGACAGGAGTAATGAAAAACTGTTTTTT
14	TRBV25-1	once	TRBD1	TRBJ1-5	CASSGQGIYQPQHF	TGTGCCAGCAGTGGACAGGGGATCTATCAGCCCCAGCATTTT
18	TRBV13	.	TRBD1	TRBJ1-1	CASSQGTGIPLRTTEAFF	TGTGCCAGCAGCCAAGGGACAGGAATCCCCTTAAGAACCACTGAAGCTTTCTTT
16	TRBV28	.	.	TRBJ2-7	CASSLGGGALYYEQYF	TGTGCCAGCAGCCTCGGAGGCGGGGCCCTCTACTACGAGCAGTACTTC
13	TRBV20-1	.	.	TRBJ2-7	CSASDAGLYEQYF	TGCAGTGCTAGTGACGCGGGGTTATACGAGCAGTACTTC
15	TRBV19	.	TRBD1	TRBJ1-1	CASSIPTGGWTEAFF	TGTGCCAGTAGTATTCCGACAGGGGGCTGGACTGAAGCTTTCTTT
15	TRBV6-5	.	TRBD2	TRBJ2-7	CASSPSRGMPYEQYF	TGTGCCAGCAGCCCCTCGCGGGGGATGCCATACGAGCAGTACTTC
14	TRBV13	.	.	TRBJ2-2	CASSNNRVVGELFF	TGTGCCAGCAGCAATAACAGGGTGGTCGGGGAGCTGTTTTTT
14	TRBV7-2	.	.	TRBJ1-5	CASSSGRFNQPQHF	TGTGCCAGCAGCTCGGGACGATTCAATCAGCCCCAGCATTTT
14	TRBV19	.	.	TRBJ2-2	CASSSLGFTGELFF	TGTGCCAGTAGTTCTCTGGGGTTCACCGGGGAGCTGTTTTTT
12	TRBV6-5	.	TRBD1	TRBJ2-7	CAGWDRPYEQYF	TGTGCCGGGTGGGACAGGCCCTACGAGCAGTACTTC